Presented here are 18 T cell receptor beta chains from one specimen sequenced in a study of blood T cell repertoires in COVID-19 (dated by TCRdb to about 2020). The method was the immunoSEQ multiplex PCR assay. The table comes from immuneACCESS by way of TCRdb, which keeps in-frame sequences with V and J called. Part of the clones is missing from these tables; in studies checked, under half for an unresolved V gene and the rest for unknown reasons. This sample is represented by roughly 70,000 clones; approximately 84% of them were singletons. In total, the top ten clones hold 25% to 30% of the sample. The sequencing sample was made of peripheral blood. These receptors all come from a human donor in a cohort sampled during active COVID-19.

The count of this clone is one. The chain has TRBV9 and TRBJ1-6, with TRBD1 identical over 8 bases. Germline assignment: CDR1 SGDLS and CDR2 YYNGEE. The CDR3 consists of 17 residues. After removal of 3 bases from V and 6 bases from J, the junction contained 11 bases not matched to a gene. This chain's CDR3 is CASSAPRTGSVNSPLHF. DNA of the CDR3: TGTGCCAGCAGCGCCCCGAGGACAGGGAGTGTTAATTCACCCCTCCACTTT.

This chain uses TRBV6-6 with TRBJ2-3; tentative D call: TRBD1 (6 bases). V was shortened by 7 bases and J by 5 bases, with 13 bases between the two germline ends. The CDR3 contains 13 residues. Germline CDR1 is MNHNY and CDR2 is SVGAGI (reference sequence). Here the CDR3 reads CASTLGALDTQYF. As DNA, the CDR3 is TGTGCCAGCACCCTGGGGGCCCTAGATACGCAGTATTTT.

CDR3 in amino acids: CAISEGQNSNYGYTF. The CDR3 DNA reads TGTGCCATCAGTGAGGGACAGAATTCTAACTATGGCTACACCTTC. This chain joins TRBV10-3 and TRBJ1-2; D might be TRBD1 (6 bases). This CDR3 is 15 amino acids long. Germline CDR1 ENHRY, CDR2 SYGVKD. Trimming took off 2 bases at V and 0 bases at J, with 10 bases between the two ends.

This clone was counted many times. The chain recombines TRBV9 with TRBJ2-6, with 10 bases fitting TRBD1. CDR1 SGDLS and CDR2 YYNGEE come from the germline V gene. The CDR3 consists of 19 residues. J lost 2 bases, V lost 4 bases, and 12 bases had no gene match. This CDR3 reads CASSTDLGGTGAGANVLTF. The CDR3 coding sequence is TGTGCCAGCAGCACCGACTTGGGAGGGACAGGGGCTGGGGCCAACGTCCTGACTTTC.

The J gene is TRBJ2-5, the V gene TRBV30; 7 nucleotides line up with TRBD1. V shed 2 bases, J shed 5 bases, and the junction held 8 bases outside the gene matches. Germline V gene data show CDR1 as GTSNPN and CDR2 as SVGIG (reference sequence). The CDR3 length is 14 residues. CDR3 in amino acids: CAWSRVRGWETQYF. In nucleotides, the CDR3 is TGTGCCTGGAGTCGCGTCAGGGGGTGGGAGACCCAGTACTTC.

V and J are TRBV5-5 and TRBJ1-5; maybe TRBD1 (5 bases). CDR1 is SGHKS and CDR2 is YYEKEE in the germline V gene (reference sequence). The length of the CDR3 is 13 residues. The V end lost 3 bases, the J end lost 5 bases, and 9 bases lay between the germline ends. This chain's CDR3 is CASSSARDQPQHF. The CDR3 nucleotides read TGTGCCAGCAGCTCGGCCAGGGATCAGCCCCAGCATTTT.

The chain couples TRBV18 to TRBJ1-4, with D possibly matching TRBD1 (6 bases). CDR3 size: 15 residues. From germline, CDR1 is KGHSH and CDR2 LQKENI. Between the trimmed V and J ends, which lost 3 bases and 7 bases, there was a span of 15 bases. The CDR3 nucleotides read TGTGCCAGCTCACCTCCAGGGGCTTCAGGTGAAAAACTGTTTTTT. Protein: CASSPPGASGEKLFF.

The chain combines TRBV15 with TRBJ2-1; D is uncertain. Germline loops: CDR1 LNHNV, CDR2 YYDKDF (reference sequence). V lost 0 bases and J 8 bases, leaving 8 bases between the germline ends. The CDR3 is 13 residues long. The CDR3 reads CATSRDPRYEQFF. As DNA, the CDR3 is TGTGCCACCAGCAGAGATCCCAGGTATGAGCAGTTCTTC.

In nucleotides, the CDR3 is TGCGCCAGCAGCACGGACAGGGTCGGAAATTCACCCCTCCACTTT. Residues: CASSTDRVGNSPLHF. The J gene is TRBJ1-6, the V gene TRBV5-1; TRBD1 matches at 8 bases. V shed 4 bases, J shed 7 bases, and the junction held 7 bases outside the gene matches. Germline V CDR1 and CDR2: SGHRS, YFSETQ. The CDR3 contains 15 residues.

The V gene is TRBV7-8, the J gene TRBJ1-2, with TRBD1 identical over 7 bases. The CDR3 has 13 residues. Germline trimming cut 5 bases from V and 5 bases from J; bases unmatched to any gene: 5. Germline V gene sequence: CDR1 SGHVS, CDR2 FQNEAQ. CDR3 sequence: CASSPMGQYGYTF. For the CDR3, the DNA is TGTGCCAGCAGCCCCATGGGACAGTATGGCTACACCTTC.

The chain employs TRBV11-2 and TRBJ2-2; D gene unclear. Germline CDR1 SGHAT, CDR2 FQNNGV. The CDR3 loop spans 14 amino acids. V was cut by 2 bases and J by 1 base, with 5 bases left in between. The CDR3 DNA sequence: TGTGCCAGCAGCTTAAAGCTGAACACCGGGGAGCTGTTTTTT. This codes for CASSLKLNTGELFF.

This rearrangement joins TRBV6-5 to TRBJ1-2; 7 nucleotides line up with TRBD1. The germline V gene encodes CDR1 MNHEY and CDR2 SVGAGI. This CDR3 spans 13 amino acids. With 2 bases clipped from V and 8 bases from J, the junction kept 5 bases outside the gene matches. CDR3 DNA sequence: TGTGCCAGCAGTTACCGGGGACAGTCCGGCTACACCTTC. Protein product: CASSYRGQSGYTF.

This clone was observed once. Mismatch with germline at one junction end may stem from a read error. This rearrangement joins TRBV7-8 to TRBJ2-7; the D gene is possibly TRBD2 (6 bases). Germline V gene data show CDR1 as SGHVS and CDR2 as FQNEAQ. The length of the CDR3 is 16 residues. This CDR3 reads CASSLGIAEPSSEQYF. CDR3 DNA: TGTGCCAGCAGCTTAGGTATAGCGGAACCCTCCTCCGAGCAGTACTTC.

The V gene is TRBV11-1, the J gene TRBJ2-5; possible D gene TRBD2, 6 bases. CDR3 length: 13 residues. Germline lookup yields CDR1 SGHAT and CDR2 FQDESV (reference sequence). V was trimmed by 6 bases and J by 3 bases, leaving 11 bases between them. Here the CDR3 DNA reads TGTGCCAGCAGTTCCGGCGGGGAAGAGACCCAGTACTTC. Translating it yields CASSSGGEETQYF.

This clone was seen only once. The V and J genes are TRBV23-1 and TRBJ2-4; 10 nucleotides line up with TRBD1. TRBV23-1 is reported as an ORF; its role is uncertain. The CDR3 is 18 amino acids. V was clipped by 1 base and J by 1 base; unmatched bases: 7. This CDR3 is CASSQYRPGQGAKNIQYF. CDR3 nucleotides: TGCGCCAGCAGTCAATACCGTCCGGGACAGGGGGCCAAAAACATTCAGTACTTC.

This sequence joins TRBV2 and TRBJ1-1, with 7 bases that match TRBD1. Germline CDR1 reads SNHLY; CDR2 reads FYNNEI. Germline trimming cut 5 bases from V and 1 base from J; bases unmatched to any gene: 1. This CDR3 region has 13 residues. CDR3 sequence reads: CASSRDRNTEAFF. DNA of the CDR3: TGTGCCAGCAGTCGGGACAGGAACACTGAAGCTTTCTTT.

V usage is TRBV24-1 and J usage is TRBJ2-1; D might be TRBD2 (5 bases). The V gene lost 4 bases and the J gene lost 8 bases, with 17 bases spanning the gap. The CDR3 spans 15 residues. CDR1 is KGHDR and CDR2 is SFDVKD in the germline V gene. CDR3 sequence reads: CATSDTSTSSDEQFF. Here the CDR3 DNA reads TGTGCCACCAGTGACACAAGTACTAGTAGCGATGAGCAGTTCTTC.

V is TRBV9 and J is TRBJ1-2, with TRBD1 as a possible D gene (6 bases). Looked up from germline, CDR1 is SGDLS and CDR2 is YYNGEE. The CDR3 has 15 residues. Trimming left V 0 bases short and J 5 bases short, with 14 bases between. The CDR3 reads CASSVDREGIYGYTF. In DNA form, the CDR3 reads TGTGCCAGCAGCGTAGACAGGGAAGGGATATATGGCTACACCTTC.